The entry below describes one TCR beta chain. What was sequenced were expressed TCRB transcripts, since all of the isolated RNA had been reverse transcribed. Sequencing was performed with immunoSEQ multiplex PCR; in TCRdb, only in-frame clones are kept and a portion is missing. The profile shows under 250,000 clones, 27% of them singletons. This specimen belongs to a study of beta chain features in type 1 diabetes. Germline V gene data show CDR1 as MDHEN and CDR2 as SYDVKM. The CDR3 consists of 14 residues. Trimming took off 10 bases at V and 0 bases at J, with 16 bases between the two ends. The source of this sequence is a man aged 25-45 years in good health. The chain has TRBV28 and TRBJ2-7; D tentatively reads TRBD1 or TRBD2 (6 bases each). Source material: central memory CD4+ T cells from blood. The CDR3 sequence: CAILGGRSSYEQYF. Written as DNA, the CDR3 is TGTGCCATCCTGGGGGGCAGGAGCTCCTACGAGCAGTACTTC.